These 27 T cell receptor beta chains originate from one sample sequenced in a study of identical twins' blood T cells. TCRdb fed the 5' RACE reads into MiXCR, producing one record per CDR3 protein. The data contain roughly 340,000 distinct CDR3 sequences, about 28% of them seen just once; the ten biggest clones take up approximately 6.6%. Specimen: PBMCs. These receptors were taken from a woman aged 18-49 years in good health.

This clonotype has just one count. This chain connects TRBV7-8 to TRBJ2-1, with D uncertain. V gave up 8 bases and J gave up 3 bases, with 11 bases separating them. This CDR3 has 13 residues. CDR1 is SGHVS, CDR2 FQNEAQ, per germline. CDR3 sequence: CASGRRVYNEQFF. Written as DNA, the CDR3 is TGTGCCAGCGGTAGGCGTGTCTACAATGAGCAGTTCTTC.

This chain joins TRBV12-3 or TRBV12-4 and TRBJ2-3; D possibly matches TRBD1 or TRBD2 (5 bases each). The length of the CDR3 is 14 residues. V lost 7 bases to trimming and J lost 0 bases, with 11 bases between them. CDR3 loop: CASKRGGSTDTQYF. The CDR3 bases are TGTGCCAGCAAACGGGGCGGTAGCACAGATACGCAGTATTTT.

The V and J genes are TRBV4-2 and TRBJ2-2; TRBD2 matches 14 bases. Unmatched junction bases numbered 0, after V lost 1 base and J lost 5 bases. Germline V lookup: CDR1 LGHNA, CDR2 YNFKEQ. The CDR3 has 16 residues. The CDR3 nucleotides read TGTGCCAGCAGCCAAGGGACTAGCGGGGGGACCGGGGAGCTGTTTTTT. This codes for CASSQGTSGGTGELFF.

The rearrangement links TRBV6-1 to TRBJ1-2; D is unresolved. The germline CDR1 and CDR2 sequences are MNHNS and SASEGT. Trimming removed 8 bases at V and 7 bases at J, with 14 bases between. The CDR3 length is 12 residues. The chain's CDR3 is CASFERGRGYTF. The CDR3 DNA follows: TGTGCCAGCTTTGAAAGAGGACGTGGCTACACCTTC.

The V and J genes are TRBV6-6 and TRBJ2-1; 8 positions agree with TRBD2. V lost 2 bases, J lost 9 bases, and 6 bases stayed unmatched. Germline V CDR1 and CDR2: MNHNY, SVGAGI (reference sequence). The CDR3 runs to 14 residues. The CDR3 sequence is CASSYDVAGSEQFF. CDR3 bases: TGTGCCAGCAGTTACGACGTAGCGGGGAGTGAGCAGTTCTTC.

This clonotype showed up just a few times. The chain carries TRBV5-1 and TRBJ2-1; 9 bases map to TRBD2. Germline V gene sequence: CDR1 SGHRS, CDR2 YFSETQ. CDR3 length: 17 amino acids. V lost 0 bases, J lost 2 bases, and 6 bases stayed unmatched. CDR3: CASSLGPTSGPYNEQFF. CDR3 nucleotide sequence: TGCGCCAGCAGCTTGGGCCCGACTAGCGGACCCTACAATGAGCAGTTCTTC. The entire variable domain, with the rest obtained from reference TRBV5-1 and TRBJ2-1, is as follows: KAGVTQTPRYLIKTRGQQVTLSCSPISGHRSVSWYQQTPGQGLQFLFEYFSETQRNKGNFPGRFSGRQFSNSRSEMNVSTLELGDSALYLCASSLGPTSGPYNEQFFGPGTRLTVL.

The table lists this clonotype with a few counts. The V call is TRBV10-3, the J call TRBJ2-2, with D tentatively TRBD1 or TRBD2 (5 bases each). The germline V gene has CDR1 ENHRY and CDR2 SYGVKD. Trimming shortened V by 4 bases and J by 1 base, and 13 bases separated the two germline ends. CDR3 length equals 16 residues. This chain's CDR3 is CAISVARDGNTGELFF. In DNA form, the CDR3 reads TGTGCCATCAGTGTAGCCCGGGACGGGAACACCGGGGAGCTGTTTTTT.

This chain uses TRBV20-1 with TRBJ1-4, with D unclear. Germline CDR1 reads DFQATT; CDR2 reads SNEGSKA (reference sequence). V lost 5 bases to trimming and J lost 6 bases, with 13 bases between them. CDR3 size: 13 residues. This chain's CDR3 is CSAPANSDEKLFF. As DNA, the CDR3 is TGCAGTGCTCCGGCGAATAGTGATGAAAAACTGTTTTTT.

This clonotype was seen a handful of times. The chain links TRBV29-1 to TRBJ1-2, with D possibly TRBD1 on 5 matching bases. V was cut by 5 bases and J by 3 bases, with 13 bases left in between. The CDR3 runs 13 residues. Germline V gives CDR1 SQVTM, CDR2 ANQGSEA. Here the CDR3 DNA reads TGCAGCGTTCGAGACAGAATGGACTATGGCTACACCTTC. The encoded protein is CSVRDRMDYGYTF.

This clonotype was recorded a few times. The chain uses TRBV6-1 and TRBJ1-1, with D possibly TRBD1 on 5 matching bases. This CDR3 has 14 amino acids. In germline, CDR1 is MNHNS, CDR2 SASEGT. V lost 6 bases, J lost 0 bases, and 11 bases lay in between. In DNA, the CDR3 is TGTGCCAGCAGCGTCGGGGCCATGAACACTGAAGCTTTCTTT. Translating it yields CASSVGAMNTEAFF.

The chain recombines TRBV20-1 with TRBJ1-1; D is undetermined. CDR1 and CDR2 (germline): DFQATT, SNEGSKA (reference sequence). V was pared by 6 bases and J by 4 bases, with 15 bases between. This CDR3 has 13 amino acids. CDR3 nucleotide sequence: TGCAGTGCGTCCGGGTCGCCGGGCACTGAAGCTTTCTTT. This sequence encodes CSASGSPGTEAFF.

V usage is TRBV18 and J usage is TRBJ1-1; no reliable D call. Per the germline V gene, CDR1 is KGHSH and CDR2 is LQKENI. The CDR3 spans 12 residues. With 0 bases removed from V and 7 bases from J, the gap between germline ends came to 6 bases. The CDR3 nucleotides read TGTGCCAGCTCACCACCGGCGCGTGAAGCTTTCTTT. This sequence encodes CASSPPAREAFF.

This clonotype was detected a few times. The V gene is TRBV27, the J gene TRBJ1-5; TRBD1 agrees at 9 bases. CDR1 and CDR2 from the germline V gene are MNHEY and SMNVEV (reference sequence). The CDR3 spans 19 residues. With 1 base clipped from V and 4 bases from J, the junction kept 14 bases outside the gene matches. The CDR3 nucleotides read TGTGCCAGCAGTTTATGGTGGACAGGGGAAGGTAAGGGGAATCAGCCCCAGCATTTT. Its protein product is CASSLWWTGEGKGNQPQHF.

The chain couples TRBV9 to TRBJ2-1; D is undetermined. The germline V and J ends were trimmed by 4 bases and 0 bases, with 14 bases remaining between them. The CDR3 sequence is 16 residues long. Germline V lookup: CDR1 SGDLS, CDR2 YYNGEE. The CDR3 bases are TGTGCCAGCAGCCCTCGGGCGTCGAGCTCCTACAATGAGCAGTTCTTC. This codes for CASSPRASSSYNEQFF.

This clonotype was counted many times. The V gene is TRBV27, the J gene TRBJ2-7; TRBD2 matches 8 bases. The CDR3 is made up of 14 amino acids. The germline gives CDR1 MNHEY, CDR2 SMNVEV (reference sequence). Unmatched junction bases numbered 3, after V lost 4 bases and J lost 1 base. CDR3 loop: CASSSLAGSYEQYF. DNA of the CDR3: TGTGCCAGCAGTTCTCTAGCGGGTTCCTACGAGCAGTACTTC.

The CDR3 DNA follows: TGCGCCAGCAGCCCCGGACTAGCGGATAGCACAGATACGCAGTATTTT. Translated, it gives CASSPGLADSTDTQYF. V is TRBV5-1 and J is TRBJ2-3; 10 nucleotides line up with TRBD2. The trim removed 4 bases at V and 0 bases at J, leaving 5 bases unmatched. The CDR3 runs 16 residues. Germline assignment: CDR1 SGHRS and CDR2 YFSETQ.

On this clonotype: One junction end does not reproduce the germline sequence, and a read error may be involved. This sequence joins TRBV11-2 and TRBJ1-1; TRBD1 matches at 10 bases. The CDR3 has 14 amino acids. CDR1 is SGHAT, CDR2 FQNNGV, per germline. CDR3 sequence reads: CASSYGTGDFEASF. The CDR3 DNA sequence: TGTGCCAGCAGCTATGGGACAGGGGATTTTGAAGCTTCCTTT.

The chain joins TRBV7-2 to TRBJ2-1; D might be TRBD2 (6 bases). CDR1 SGHTA and CDR2 FQGNSA come from the germline V gene. Trimming shortened V by 3 bases and J by 13 bases, and 10 bases separated the two germline ends. The CDR3 has 11 amino acids. The DNA for the CDR3 is TGTGCCAGCAGCTTGTGGGGGACTCAGTTCTTC. Translation gives CASSLWGTQFF.

This clonotype was found a few times. The CDR3 loop reads CASSPNSGHTQYF. CDR3 DNA: TGTGCCAGTAGTCCAAACAGCGGTCACACCCAGTACTTC. This chain connects TRBV19 to TRBJ2-5, with a weak D call TRBD2 (5 bases). The CDR3 has 13 residues. Germline V gene sequence: CDR1 LNHDA, CDR2 SQIVND (reference sequence). Trimming removed 5 bases from V and 8 bases from J, with 15 bases in between.

V and J are TRBV12-3 or TRBV12-4 and TRBJ1-4; 7 positions agree with TRBD1. This CDR3 region has 14 residues. V lost 4 bases to trimming and J lost 8 bases; unmatched junction nucleotides: 7. The CDR3 sequence is CASSSRQGSEKLFF. The CDR3, as DNA: TGTGCCAGCAGTTCCCGACAGGGATCGGAAAAACTGTTTTTT.

This clonotype was seen more than once but under ten times. This rearrangement joins TRBV6-5 to TRBJ1-3; TRBD1 agrees at 7 bases. In germline, CDR1 is MNHEY, CDR2 SVGAGI. J lost 0 bases, V lost 6 bases, and 8 bases had no gene match. CDR3 length equals 16 residues. The CDR3 reads CASRPPGQNSGNTIYF. CDR3 coding DNA: TGTGCCAGCAGACCGCCGGGACAGAACTCTGGAAACACCATATATTTT.

A remark on this clonotype: Mismatch with germline at one junction end may stem from a read error. CDR3: CATTAHTDAFF. In DNA, the CDR3 is TGTGCCACGACAGCCCACACTGACGCTTTCTTT. The chain is built from TRBV10-3 and TRBJ1-1; D may be TRBD1 (5 bases). The CDR3 loop spans 11 amino acids. The germline CDR1 and CDR2 sequences are ENHRY and SYGVKD.

A remark on this clonotype: One end of the junction varies from germline; a read error may be responsible. This rearrangement joins TRBV6-6 to TRBJ1-3, with a possible D match to TRBD1 (6 bases). There are 11 residues in the CDR3. Germline CDR1 and CDR2: MNHNY and SVGAGI (reference sequence). The CDR3 here is CASRDRDTIHF. DNA of the CDR3: TGTGCCAGCAGAGATAGGGACACCATACATTTT.

The chain combines TRBV5-1 with TRBJ2-3, with D maybe TRBD2 (5 bases). V dropped 9 bases and J dropped 5 bases, with 22 bases sitting between them. This CDR3 comprises 15 residues. CDR1 SGHRS and CDR2 YFSETQ come from the germline V gene. CDR3 in DNA: TGCGCCACCATAGACTATCGGGAACCGGGAGATACGCAGTATTTT. This translates into CATIDYREPGDTQYF.

This clonotype has only a few counts. V is TRBV6-6 and J is TRBJ1-1; D call uncertain. Germline CDR1 is MNHNY and CDR2 is SVGAGI (reference sequence). This CDR3 has 11 amino acids. V lost 2 bases, J lost 8 bases, and 6 bases lay in between. The chain's CDR3 is CASSYQVEAFF. The DNA for the CDR3 is TGTGCCAGCAGTTACCAAGTAGAAGCTTTCTTT.

This chain links TRBV6-2 or TRBV6-3 with TRBJ1-2; D unclear. The germline V gene has CDR1 MNHEY and CDR2 SVGEGT. The CDR3 spans 16 residues. The ends were cut back, 0 bases at V and 0 bases at J, with 11 bases in the middle. The CDR3 is CASSYSIGDSNYGYTF. CDR3 bases: TGTGCCAGCAGTTACTCGATCGGCGATTCTAACTATGGCTACACCTTC.

This clonotype was seen repeatedly, ten times or more. The CDR3 region is CAIRGDKSGVGNTIYF. As DNA, the CDR3 is TGTGCCATCAGAGGGGACAAGTCGGGCGTCGGAAACACCATATATTTT. V is TRBV10-3 and J is TRBJ1-3, with D perhaps TRBD1 (6 bases). Per germline, CDR1 ENHRY and CDR2 SYGVKD. Trimming stripped 6 bases from V and 4 bases from J, with 19 bases between. The CDR3 length is 16 residues.